The 7 T cell receptor beta chains below were found in one sample sequenced in a study of T-cell reconstitution after alpha-beta-depleted transplantation in children. Construction of the TCRbeta library involved unique molecular identifiers. TCRdb called the PCR reads again in MiXCR, with one record for every CDR3 protein. The sample consists of some 81,000 distinct CDR3 sequences, approximately 14% of them appearing once. The starting material was PBMCs, mostly from graft donor cells, obtained 180 days after TCRalphabeta/CD19-depleted stem cell transplant. These receptors were taken from a male patient aged 2 to 9 who had a stem cell transplant for acute lymphoblastic leukemia, so the T cells may come from the graft donor.

The rearrangement uses TRBV25-1 and TRBJ2-4; D may be TRBD1 (6 bases). CDR3 size: 15 residues. Germline V lookup: CDR1 MGHDK, CDR2 SYGVNS. V was cut by 2 bases and J by 2 bases, with 10 bases left in between. CDR3 in amino acids: CASSEPTGTKNIQYF. CDR3 DNA: TGTGCCAGCAGTGAACCCACAGGGACCAAAAACATTCAGTACTTC.

This clonotype appeared a few times. The chain couples TRBV5-1 to TRBJ1-1, with D unresolved. CDR3 length equals 14 residues. Germline V gives CDR1 SGHRS, CDR2 YFSETQ. V lost 2 bases and J lost 1, with 9 bases in between. The CDR3 loop is CASSFKTENTEAFF. In nucleotides, the CDR3 is TGCGCCAGCAGCTTTAAGACGGAGAACACTGAAGCTTTCTTT.

The chain recombines TRBV6-1 with TRBJ1-4, with 9 nucleotides matching TRBD1. The CDR3 runs 14 residues. Germline CDR1 reads MNHNS; CDR2 reads SASEGT. V dropped 10 bases and J dropped 5; count of bases not matched to a gene: 8. The CDR3 bases are TGTGCCACCTCGACAGGGGGAATCAATGAAAAACTGTTTTTT. It is translated as CATSTGGINEKLFF.

The chain is built from TRBV28 and TRBJ2-7; D may be TRBD1 (6 bases). CDR1 is MDHEN and CDR2 is SYDVKM in the germline V gene. V gave up 3 bases and J gave up 6 bases, with 9 bases separating them. CDR3 size: 12 residues. As DNA, the CDR3 is TGTGCCAGCAGTTTCGGACAGAGCGAGCAGTACTTC. Encoded protein: CASSFGQSEQYF.

This clonotype turned up a few times. This CDR3 reads CASSLHILNYNSPLHF. As DNA, the CDR3 is TGTGCCAGCAGCTTGCACATTCTGAACTATAATTCACCCCTCCACTTT. The chain recombines TRBV5-5 with TRBJ1-6; no clear D gene. V lost 1 base and J lost 3, with 11 bases in between. CDR3 size: 16 residues. From germline, CDR1 is SGHKS and CDR2 YYEKEE (reference sequence).

Only a few counts were recorded for this clonotype. V and J are TRBV5-1 and TRBJ2-1; the D is unclear. Per the germline V gene, CDR1 is SGHRS and CDR2 is YFSETQ. The length of the CDR3 is 14 residues. The V and J ends lost 0 bases and 2 bases respectively, with 6 bases between them. The CDR3 reads CASSLDRAYNEQFF. As DNA, the CDR3 is TGCGCCAGCAGCTTGGACAGAGCCTACAATGAGCAGTTCTTC.

A few counts support this clonotype. J is TRBJ1-6 and V is TRBV7-6; D not certain. Looked up from germline, CDR1 is SGHVS and CDR2 is FNYEAQ. The V gene lost 1 base and the J gene lost 6 bases, with 10 bases spanning the gap. This CDR3 comprises 15 residues. The chain's CDR3 is CASSLGVGRNSPLHF. The CDR3 nucleotides read TGTGCCAGCAGCTTAGGGGTGGGTCGTAATTCACCCCTCCACTTT.